These 29 T cell receptor beta chains share one sample of origin, sequenced in a study of beta chain features in type 1 diabetes. General study findings and limits: People with Type 1 diabetes carried modestly yet significantly shorter TCRB CDR3s in all four CD4+ subsets.

Of the isolated RNA, all was reverse transcribed, and so the sequenced material was expressed TCRB transcripts. TCRdb's copy holds only in-frame clones and misses some; the assay was immunoSEQ multiplex PCR. The sample consists of hundreds of thousands of clones, around 15% of them appearing once. These TCRs' antigens remain unknown. Sequencing input: naive CD4+ T cells from blood. These receptors originate from a man younger than 35 with type 1 diabetes.

This chain uses TRBV30 with TRBJ1-2; possible D gene TRBD1, 5 bases. This CDR3 is 14 amino acids long. Trimming took 2 bases from V and 2 from J, leaving 12 bases between them. The germline V gene has CDR1 GTSNPN and CDR2 SVGIG (reference sequence). CDR3: CAWSPGTMNYGYTF. The CDR3 DNA reads as TGTGCCTGGAGTCCAGGGACGATGAACTATGGCTACACCTTC. Full variable domain (missing parts from reference TRBV30 and TRBJ1-2): SQTIHQWPATLVQPVGSPLSLECTVEGTSNPNLYWYRQAAGRGLQLLFYSVGIGQISSEVPQNLSASRPQDRQFILSSKKLLLSDSGFYLCAWSPGTMNYGYTFGSGTRLTVV.

A few counts support this clone. The V call is TRBV6-5, the J call TRBJ1-2; 8 bases are shared with TRBD1. This CDR3 has 13 residues. Trimming removed 5 bases from V and 4 bases from J; junction bases left unmatched: 3. Germline lookup yields CDR1 MNHEY and CDR2 SVGAGI. The CDR3 region is CASSGQGGYGYTF. The DNA of the CDR3 is TGTGCCAGCAGTGGACAGGGCGGCTATGGCTACACCTTC.

The CDR3 DNA reads as TGTGCCAGCAGTTTGGGGGTAGCCCAGCATTTT. It specifies CASSLGVAQHF. The genes are TRBV28 and TRBJ1-5; the D gene is possibly TRBD1 (5 bases). The germline V and J ends were trimmed by 3 bases and 11 bases, with 8 bases remaining between them. The length of the CDR3 is 11 residues. CDR1 MDHEN and CDR2 SYDVKM come from the germline V gene.

This clone came up a few times. The identical CDR3 is also encoded by other nucleotide sequences in the sample. The rearrangement links TRBV25-1 to TRBJ2-6, with no clear D. Trimming removed 6 bases at V and 1 base at J, with 4 bases between. The CDR3 extends over 13 amino acids. The germline gives CDR1 MGHDK, CDR2 SYGVNS. CDR3 protein: CASRSSGANVLTF. The CDR3, as DNA: TGTGCCAGCAGGAGTTCTGGGGCCAACGTCCTGACTTTC.

The J gene is TRBJ2-2, the V gene TRBV29-1; D tentatively fits TRBD1 or TRBD2 (5 bases each). Germline-derived CDR1 and CDR2 are SQVTM and ANQGSEA. CDR3 length: 16 amino acids. Trimming removed 1 base from V and 0 bases from J, with 12 bases in between. CDR3 in DNA: TGCAGCGTTGAAGTCGGGGCGTTAACGAACACCGGGGAGCTGTTTTTT. The encoded protein is CSVEVGALTNTGELFF.

The chain carries TRBV6-5 and TRBJ2-1, with D perhaps matching TRBD1 (6 bases). CDR1 MNHEY and CDR2 SVGAGI come from the germline V gene. Trimming stripped 5 bases from V and 7 bases from J, with 12 bases between. The length of the CDR3 is 13 residues. CDR3 loop: CASSRLGANEQFF. CDR3 coding DNA: TGTGCCAGCAGTCGCCTGGGGGCAAATGAGCAGTTCTTC.

This chain connects TRBV5-6 to TRBJ2-5; no reliable D call. The germline V gene encodes CDR1 SGHDT and CDR2 YYEEEE. Trimming removed 1 base from V and 5 bases from J, with 6 bases in between. The length of the CDR3 is 12 residues. Here the CDR3 reads CASSLTIETQYF. CDR3 bases: TGTGCCAGCAGCTTGACCATTGAGACCCAGTACTTC. The variable domain in full, with the rest retrieved from reference TRBV5-6 and TRBJ2-5, is DAGVTQSPTHLIKTRGQQVTLRCSPKSGHDTVSWYQQALGQGPQFIFQYYEEEERQRGNFPDRFSGHQFPNYSSELNVNALLLGDSALYLCASSLTIETQYFGPGTRLLVL.

The V call is TRBV15, the J call TRBJ2-7; no definite D call. This CDR3 is 15 amino acids long. The V end was cut by 0 bases, the J end by 2 bases, with 11 bases between. Germline CDR1 and CDR2: LNHNV and YYDKDF (reference sequence). In DNA form, the CDR3 reads TGTGCCACCAGCAGAGATACCCAGGCGACCTACGAGCAGTACTTC. Residues: CATSRDTQATYEQYF. Full variable domain (rest looked up from reference TRBV15 and TRBJ2-7): DAMVIQNPRYQVTQFGKPVTLSCSQTLNHNVMYWYQQKSSQAPKLLFHYYDKDFNNEADTPDNFQSRRPNTSFCFLDIRSPGLGDTAMYLCATSRDTQATYEQYFGPGTRLTVT.

This clone appeared a few times. The genes are TRBV30 and TRBJ1-4, with D unclear. The CDR3 runs 10 residues. Germline V gene data show CDR1 as GTSNPN and CDR2 as SVGIG (reference sequence). V lost 5 bases and J 7 bases, leaving 5 bases between the germline ends. The CDR3 is CAWSREKLFF. CDR3 nucleotide sequence: TGTGCCTGGTCTCGTGAAAAACTGTTTTTT.

This chain connects TRBV5-1 to TRBJ1-1; no definite D call. The V end was cut by 0 bases, the J end by 10 bases, with 13 bases between. The CDR3 has 13 residues. Germline V lookup: CDR1 SGHRS, CDR2 YFSETQ. CDR3 nucleotides: TGCGCCAGCAGCTTGGAGGCCCCAGCTGGAGCTTTCTTT. Residues: CASSLEAPAGAFF.

In its sample, this clone was seen a few times. This chain links TRBV29-1 with TRBJ1-1; D ambiguous. Germline loops: CDR1 SQVTM, CDR2 ANQGSEA. The V end lost 5 bases, the J end lost 0 bases, and 10 bases lay between the germline ends. CDR3 length: 13 amino acids. The CDR3 DNA reads as TGCAGCGTTTCCGTTTCGATGAACACTGAAGCTTTCTTT. Its protein is CSVSVSMNTEAFF.

A few counts support this clone. This chain connects TRBV29-1 to TRBJ1-1; 7 nucleotides align to TRBD1. The CDR3 sequence is 12 residues long. Germline V gene data show CDR1 as SQVTM and CDR2 as ANQGSEA. The V and J ends lost 6 bases and 1 base, in that order; junction bases with no gene match: 2. The CDR3 is CSVDRQNTEAFF. Written as DNA, the CDR3 is TGCAGCGTGGACAGGCAGAACACTGAAGCTTTCTTT.

This clone has only a few counts. V gene TRBV9 combines with J gene TRBJ1-1; D is unresolved. CDR3 size: 14 residues. The germline gives CDR1 SGDLS, CDR2 YYNGEE. Trimming removed 1 base from V and 4 bases from J, with 11 bases in between. The CDR3, as DNA: TGTGCCAGCAGCGTATCGGGGATGAGCACTGAAGCTTTCTTT. Translating it yields CASSVSGMSTEAFF.

The genes are TRBV10-3 and TRBJ2-7, with D unclear. CDR1 and CDR2 from the germline V gene are ENHRY and SYGVKD. This CDR3 has 12 amino acids. V gave up 5 bases and J gave up 7 bases, with 12 bases separating them. The CDR3 is CAISLTTLEQYF. Written as DNA, the CDR3 is TGTGCCATCAGTCTTACAACGCTAGAGCAGTACTTC.

This clone was counted between two and nine times. This rearrangement joins TRBV28 to TRBJ1-5, with D uncertain. This CDR3 spans 12 amino acids. CDR1 and CDR2 from the germline V gene are MDHEN and SYDVKM. V was clipped by 7 bases and J by 7 bases, with 11 bases between them. CDR3 nucleotide sequence: TGTGCCAGCACGAGGTCAGTACAGCCCCAGCATTTT. It specifies CASTRSVQPQHF.

This clone was picked up a small number of times. CDR3 loop: CASSVPLGGSGNTIYF. For the CDR3, the DNA is TGTGCCAGCAGCGTCCCCCTTGGGGGTTCTGGAAACACCATATATTTT. The chain recombines TRBV7-9 with TRBJ1-3, with D maybe TRBD1 (5 bases). Looked up from germline, CDR1 is SEHNR and CDR2 is FQNEAQ (reference sequence). This CDR3 has 16 amino acids. Trimming removed 5 bases from V and 1 base from J, with 15 bases in between.

The chain employs TRBV15 and TRBJ1-2; D uncertain. Germline V gene sequence: CDR1 LNHNV, CDR2 YYDKDF (reference sequence). CDR3 length: 14 amino acids. V was clipped by 0 bases and J by 0 bases, with 5 bases between them. The CDR3 region is CATSREVANYGYTF. CDR3 in DNA: TGTGCCACCAGCAGAGAGGTGGCTAACTATGGCTACACCTTC.

This clone has a single count. The chain is built from TRBV15 and TRBJ2-5, with D perhaps being TRBD1 or TRBD2 (6 bases each). Trimming took off 4 bases at V and 4 bases at J, with 13 bases between the two ends. Germline V gene sequence: CDR1 LNHNV, CDR2 YYDKDF (reference sequence). The CDR3 has 14 amino acids. Here the CDR3 DNA reads TGTGCCACCAGCAATGGAGGGGGGCGAGAGACCCAGTACTTC. Its protein product is CATSNGGGRETQYF.

CDR3 DNA sequence: TGTGCCAGCAGTTACCCGGACAGCATCTCTGGAAACACCATATATTTT. Its protein product is CASSYPDSISGNTIYF. The chain uses TRBV6-5 and TRBJ1-3; D possibly corresponds to TRBD1 (6 bases). With 2 bases removed from V and 0 bases from J, the gap between germline ends came to 11 bases. The CDR3 is made up of 16 amino acids. Germline-derived CDR1 and CDR2 are MNHEY and SVGAGI.

This sequence joins TRBV5-6 and TRBJ1-2; the D is unclear. Deletions cut 0 bases from V and 4 bases from J, with 7 bases between. The CDR3 is 13 amino acids. The germline V gene has CDR1 SGHDT and CDR2 YYEEEE. The CDR3 is CASSLDSVYGYTF. CDR3 bases: TGTGCCAGCAGCTTGGACAGCGTCTATGGCTACACCTTC.

This clone was recorded a few times. V usage is TRBV6-1 and J usage is TRBJ2-7, with a possible D match to TRBD1 (6 bases). From germline, CDR1 is MNHNS and CDR2 SASEGT. The length of the CDR3 is 12 residues. V lost 8 bases to trimming and J lost 0 bases, with 8 bases between them. CDR3 loop: CASRTVSYEQYF. The CDR3 DNA reads as TGTGCCAGCCGGACAGTCTCCTACGAGCAGTACTTC.

There are a few counts of this clone. This chain joins TRBV10-3 and TRBJ2-7; TRBD1 is a possible D gene (5 bases). V was cut by 3 bases and J by 5 bases, with 11 bases left in between. Per germline, CDR1 ENHRY and CDR2 SYGVKD. CDR3 length: 13 residues. The CDR3 nucleotides are TGTGCCATCAGTGAACAGGAAGAGGACGAGCAGTACTTC. As protein: CAISEQEEDEQYF.

This clone turned up a few times. This rearrangement joins TRBV10-3 to TRBJ2-7; 10 nucleotides agree with TRBD1. The CDR3 is 13 residues long. CDR1 and CDR2 from the germline V gene are ENHRY and SYGVKD. Trimming removed 8 bases from V and 4 bases from J; junction bases left unmatched: 5. CDR3 DNA sequence: TGTGCCATCGCCGGACAGGGGGAGTACGAGCAGTACTTC. Translated, it gives CAIAGQGEYEQYF.

The chain carries TRBV7-8 and TRBJ2-3; TRBD1 might be the D (5 bases). V was cut by 5 bases and J by 0 bases, with 12 bases left in between. The CDR3 has 15 residues. Germline lookup yields CDR1 SGHVS and CDR2 FQNEAQ. In nucleotides, the CDR3 is TGTGCCAGCAGCCCTGGGGCCCGTAGCACAGATACGCAGTATTTT. Translated, it gives CASSPGARSTDTQYF.

This clone was recorded a few times. V gene TRBV7-9 combines with J gene TRBJ2-3, with D uncertain. The germline V gene encodes CDR1 SEHNR and CDR2 FQNEAQ (reference sequence). This CDR3 is 12 amino acids long. CDR3 in DNA: TGTGGGTGGCCCGCTAGCACAGATACGCAGTATTTT. It translates to CGWPASTDTQYF. Using reference TRBV7-9 and TRBJ2-3 for the parts outside the CDR3, the full variable domain is DTGVSQNPRHKITKRGQNVTFRCDPISEHNRLYWYRQTLGQGPEFLTYFQNEAQLEKSRLLSDRFSAERPKGSFSTLEIQRTEQGDSAMYLCGWPASTDTQYFGPGTRLTVL.

The chain has TRBV5-4 and TRBJ2-3; D is uncertain. The ends were cut back, 0 bases at V and 1 base at J, with 12 bases in the middle. The CDR3 is 16 residues long. Germline CDR1 is SGHNT and CDR2 is YYREEE (reference sequence). CDR3 in DNA: TGTGCCAGCAGCTTGGTAGGGCCCCACCGCACAGATACGCAGTATTTT. This encodes CASSLVGPHRTDTQYF.

V gene TRBV7-9 combines with J gene TRBJ2-7, with D tentatively TRBD1 (5 bases). V lost 8 bases to trimming and J lost 3 bases, with 17 bases between them. The length of the CDR3 is 14 residues. Germline-derived CDR1 and CDR2 are SEHNR and FQNEAQ (reference sequence). The chain's CDR3 is CASSLTGAHYEQYF. In nucleotides, the CDR3 is TGTGCCAGCTCACTCACTGGGGCCCACTACGAGCAGTACTTC.

The sample holds a few counts of this clone. Additional DNA sequences in this sample encode the identical CDR3. This chain connects TRBV30 to TRBJ1-1; D perhaps matches TRBD1 (6 bases). Germline V CDR1 and CDR2: GTSNPN, SVGIG (reference sequence). This CDR3 has 12 amino acids. Trimming took 2 bases from V and 4 from J, leaving 8 bases between them. The CDR3 bases are TGTGCCTGGAGTCAAGGGGGCACTGAAGCTTTCTTT. Encoded protein: CAWSQGGTEAFF. Full variable domain (rest looked up from reference TRBV30 and TRBJ1-1): SQTIHQWPATLVQPVGSPLSLECTVEGTSNPNLYWYRQAAGRGLQLLFYSVGIGQISSEVPQNLSASRPQDRQFILSSKKLLLSDSGFYLCAWSQGGTEAFFGQGTRLTVV.

This clone appeared a few times. This chain uses TRBV30 with TRBJ2-6; 8 positions agree with TRBD1. The germline V gene encodes CDR1 GTSNPN and CDR2 SVGIG (reference sequence). The CDR3 has 14 residues. V dropped 5 bases and J dropped 4; count of bases not matched to a gene: 4. The CDR3 reads CAWDRGIGANVLTF. The CDR3 DNA reads TGTGCCTGGGACAGGGGCATAGGGGCCAACGTCCTGACTTTC.